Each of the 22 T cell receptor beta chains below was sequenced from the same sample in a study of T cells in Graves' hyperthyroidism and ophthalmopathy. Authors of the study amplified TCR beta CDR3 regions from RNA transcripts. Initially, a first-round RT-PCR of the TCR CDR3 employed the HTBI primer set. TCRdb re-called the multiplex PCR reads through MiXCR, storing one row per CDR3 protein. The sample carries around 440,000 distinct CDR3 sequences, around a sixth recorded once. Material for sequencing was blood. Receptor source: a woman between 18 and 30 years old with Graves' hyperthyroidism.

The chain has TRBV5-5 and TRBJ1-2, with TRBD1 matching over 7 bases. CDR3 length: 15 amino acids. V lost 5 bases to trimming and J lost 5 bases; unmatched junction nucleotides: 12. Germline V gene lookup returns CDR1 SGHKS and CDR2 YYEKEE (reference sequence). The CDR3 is CASRSDWDSSYGYTF. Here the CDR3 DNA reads TGTGCCAGCAGGTCAGACTGGGACAGTAGTTATGGCTACACCTTC.

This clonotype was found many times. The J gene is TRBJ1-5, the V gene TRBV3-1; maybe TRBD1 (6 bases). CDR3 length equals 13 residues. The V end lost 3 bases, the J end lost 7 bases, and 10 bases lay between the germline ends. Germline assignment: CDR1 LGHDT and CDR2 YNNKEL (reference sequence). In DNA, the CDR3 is TGTGCCAGCAGCCAGGGGGCATGGCAGCCCCAGCATTTT. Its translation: CASSQGAWQPQHF.

CDR3 region: CASRGNFGTANYGYTF. CDR3 nucleotides: TGTGCCAGCAGGGGAAATTTTGGGACAGCTAACTATGGCTACACCTTC. The rearrangement joins TRBV6-4 to TRBJ1-2, with 7 positions matching TRBD1. CDR1 and CDR2 from the germline V gene are MRHNA and SNTAGT. The CDR3 is made up of 16 amino acids. Germline trimming cut 6 bases from V and 0 bases from J; bases unmatched to any gene: 10.

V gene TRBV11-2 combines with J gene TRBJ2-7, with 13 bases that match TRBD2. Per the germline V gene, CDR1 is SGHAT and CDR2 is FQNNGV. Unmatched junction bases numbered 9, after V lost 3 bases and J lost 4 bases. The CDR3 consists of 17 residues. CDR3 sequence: CASSLRAWTSGGYEQYF. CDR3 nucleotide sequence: TGTGCCAGCAGCTTGCGGGCATGGACTAGCGGGGGTTACGAGCAGTACTTC.

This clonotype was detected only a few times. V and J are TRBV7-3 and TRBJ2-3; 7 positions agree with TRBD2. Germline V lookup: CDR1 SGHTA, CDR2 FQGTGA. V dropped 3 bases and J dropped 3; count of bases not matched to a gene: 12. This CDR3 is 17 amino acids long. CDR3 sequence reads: CASSFRLAVSATDTQYF. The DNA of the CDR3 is TGTGCCAGCAGCTTTAGACTAGCTGTATCTGCGACAGATACGCAGTATTTT.

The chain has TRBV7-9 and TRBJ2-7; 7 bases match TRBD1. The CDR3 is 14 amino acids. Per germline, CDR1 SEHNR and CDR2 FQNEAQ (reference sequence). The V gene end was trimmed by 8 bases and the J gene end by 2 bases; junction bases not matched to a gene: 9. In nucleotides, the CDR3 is TGTGCCAGCCGACCGGGACAGACTCCCTACGAGCAGTACTTC. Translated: CASRPGQTPYEQYF.

The CDR3 loop is CASSGSGEFNTGELFF. The CDR3 nucleotides are TGTGCCAGCAGCGGGAGCGGGGAATTTAACACCGGGGAGCTGTTTTTT. The chain carries TRBV9 and TRBJ2-2, with TRBD2 matching over 7 bases. V was clipped by 3 bases and J by 2 bases; unmatched bases: 7. The CDR3 consists of 16 residues. Looked up from germline, CDR1 is SGDLS and CDR2 is YYNGEE.

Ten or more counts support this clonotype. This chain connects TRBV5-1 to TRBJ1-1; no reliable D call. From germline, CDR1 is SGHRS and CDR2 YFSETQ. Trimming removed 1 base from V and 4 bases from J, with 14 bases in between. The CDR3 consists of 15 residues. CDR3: CASSLFRASGTEAFF. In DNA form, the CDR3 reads TGCGCCAGCAGCTTGTTTCGGGCTAGCGGCACTGAAGCTTTCTTT.

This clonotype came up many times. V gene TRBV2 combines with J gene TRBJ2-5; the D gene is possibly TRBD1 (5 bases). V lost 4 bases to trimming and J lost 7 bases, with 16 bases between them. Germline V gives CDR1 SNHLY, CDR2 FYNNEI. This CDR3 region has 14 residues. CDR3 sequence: CASSGFQGHGTQYF. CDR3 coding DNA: TGTGCCAGCAGTGGGTTCCAGGGCCACGGGACCCAGTACTTC.

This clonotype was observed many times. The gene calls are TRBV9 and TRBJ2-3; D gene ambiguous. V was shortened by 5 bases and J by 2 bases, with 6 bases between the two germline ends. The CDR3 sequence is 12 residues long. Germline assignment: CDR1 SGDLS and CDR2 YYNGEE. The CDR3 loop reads CASSASTDTQYF. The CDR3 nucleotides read TGTGCCAGCAGTGCGTCCACAGATACGCAGTATTTT.

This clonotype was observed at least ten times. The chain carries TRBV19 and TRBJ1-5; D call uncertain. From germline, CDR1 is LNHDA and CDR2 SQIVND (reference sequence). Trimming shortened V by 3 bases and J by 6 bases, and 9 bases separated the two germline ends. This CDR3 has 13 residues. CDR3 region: CASSIWEGQPQHF. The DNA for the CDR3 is TGTGCCAGTAGTATCTGGGAGGGTCAGCCCCAGCATTTT.

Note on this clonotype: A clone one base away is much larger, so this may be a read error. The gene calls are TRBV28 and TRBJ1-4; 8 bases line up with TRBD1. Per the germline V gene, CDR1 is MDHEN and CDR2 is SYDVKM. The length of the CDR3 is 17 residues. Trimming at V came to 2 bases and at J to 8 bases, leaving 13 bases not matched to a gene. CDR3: CASSLNPGQGRGEKLFF. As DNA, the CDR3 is TGTGCCAGCAGTTTAAATCCAGGACAGGGTAGGGGCGAAAAACTGTTTTTT.

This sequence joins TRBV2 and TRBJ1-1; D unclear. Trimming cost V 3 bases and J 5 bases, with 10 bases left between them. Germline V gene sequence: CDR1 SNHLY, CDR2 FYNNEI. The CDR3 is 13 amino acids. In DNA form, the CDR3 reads TGTGCCAGCAGTGAGACCATGCCAACTGAAGCTTTCTTT. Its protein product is CASSETMPTEAFF.

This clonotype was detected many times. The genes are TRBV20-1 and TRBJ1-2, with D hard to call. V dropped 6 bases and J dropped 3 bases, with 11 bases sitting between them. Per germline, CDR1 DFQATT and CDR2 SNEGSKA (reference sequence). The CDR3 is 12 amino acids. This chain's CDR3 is CSAPWTDYGYTF. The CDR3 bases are TGCAGTGCCCCATGGACGGACTATGGCTACACCTTC.

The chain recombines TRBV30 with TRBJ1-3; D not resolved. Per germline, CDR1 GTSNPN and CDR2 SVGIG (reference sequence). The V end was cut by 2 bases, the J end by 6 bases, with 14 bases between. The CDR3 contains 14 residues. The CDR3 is CAWSRRGSSNTIYF. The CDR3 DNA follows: TGTGCCTGGAGTCGTCGGGGATCGTCAAACACCATATATTTT. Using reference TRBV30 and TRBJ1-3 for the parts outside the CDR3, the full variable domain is SQTIHQWPATLVQPVGSPLSLECTVEGTSNPNLYWYRQAAGRGLQLLFYSVGIGQISSEVPQNLSASRPQDRQFILSSKKLLLSDSGFYLCAWSRRGSSNTIYFGEGSWLTVV.

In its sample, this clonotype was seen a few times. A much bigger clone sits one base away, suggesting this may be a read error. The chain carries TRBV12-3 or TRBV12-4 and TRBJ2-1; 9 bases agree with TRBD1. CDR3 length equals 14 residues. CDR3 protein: CAGSRTGVGNEQFF. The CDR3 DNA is TGTGCCGGCAGTCGGACAGGGGTGGGCAATGAGCAGTTCTTC.

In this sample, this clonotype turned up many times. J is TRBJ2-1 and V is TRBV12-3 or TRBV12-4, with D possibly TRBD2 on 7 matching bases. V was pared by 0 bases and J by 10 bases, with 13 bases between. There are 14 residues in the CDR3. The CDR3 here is CASSLAGGPEEQFF. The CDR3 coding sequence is TGTGCCAGCAGTTTAGCGGGGGGGCCCGAGGAGCAGTTCTTC.

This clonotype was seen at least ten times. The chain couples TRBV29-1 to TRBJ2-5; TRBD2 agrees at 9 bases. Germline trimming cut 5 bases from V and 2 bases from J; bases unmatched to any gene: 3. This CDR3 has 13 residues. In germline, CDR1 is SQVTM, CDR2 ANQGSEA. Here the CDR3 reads CSVPSGTQETQYF. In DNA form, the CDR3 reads TGCAGCGTTCCTAGCGGGACGCAAGAGACCCAGTACTTC.

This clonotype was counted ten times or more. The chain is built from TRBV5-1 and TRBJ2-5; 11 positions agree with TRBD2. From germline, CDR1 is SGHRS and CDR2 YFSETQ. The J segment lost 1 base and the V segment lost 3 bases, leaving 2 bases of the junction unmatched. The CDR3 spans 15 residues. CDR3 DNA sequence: TGCGCCAGCAGCTGGGGACTAGCGGTCCAAGAGACCCAGTACTTC. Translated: CASSWGLAVQETQYF.

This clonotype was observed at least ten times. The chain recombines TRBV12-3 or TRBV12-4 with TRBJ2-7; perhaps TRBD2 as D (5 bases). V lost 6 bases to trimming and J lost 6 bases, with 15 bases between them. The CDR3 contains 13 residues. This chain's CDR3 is CASRPLEVSEQYF. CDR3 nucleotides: TGTGCCAGCAGACCGCTGGAGGTCTCCGAGCAGTACTTC.

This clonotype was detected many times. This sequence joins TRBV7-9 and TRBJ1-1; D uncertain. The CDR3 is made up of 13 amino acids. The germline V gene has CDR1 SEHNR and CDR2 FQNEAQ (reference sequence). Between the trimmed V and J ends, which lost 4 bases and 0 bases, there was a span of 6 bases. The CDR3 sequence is CASSSYMNTEAFF. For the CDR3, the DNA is TGTGCCAGCAGCTCGTATATGAACACTGAAGCTTTCTTT.

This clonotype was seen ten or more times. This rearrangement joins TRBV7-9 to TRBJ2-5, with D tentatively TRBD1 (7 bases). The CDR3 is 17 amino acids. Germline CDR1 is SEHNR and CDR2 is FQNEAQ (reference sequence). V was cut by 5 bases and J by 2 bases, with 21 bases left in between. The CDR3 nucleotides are TGTGCCAGCAGCCTAATACCGGGGGACAGCTCACAAGAGACCCAGTACTTC. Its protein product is CASSLIPGDSSQETQYF.